A selection of T cell receptor beta chains follows, all from one sample in a study of neurological immune-mediated disorders. TCRdb reprocessed the 5' RACE reads via MiXCR and lists one record per CDR3 protein. The sample lists 40,000 to 55,000 distinct CDR3 sequences; around 5.8% were seen once. Sequenced input: CD4+ T cells from blood. The receptors stem from a woman under 30 with multiple sclerosis. Both conserved end residues are part of each CDR3. D genes are given only for firm matches. The listing skips clone size in some rows; elsewhere it reads once, few, many or a size class.

v_gene	abundance	j_gene	d_gene	CDR3aa	CDR3nt
TRBV7-7	many	TRBJ2-3	.	CASSLGQKGSDTQYF	TGTGCTAGCAGCTTAGGTCAGAAGGGGTCAGATACGCAGTATTTT
TRBV20-1	many	TRBJ2-3	TRBD2	CSASGRERADTQYF	TGCAGTGCTAGTGGGCGGGAGAGGGCAGATACGCAGTATTTT
TRBV5-6	many	TRBJ1-5	.	CASSLAGAGAMNQPQHF	TGTGCCAGCAGCTTGGCCGGCGCAGGGGCGATGAATCAGCCCCAGCATTTT
TRBV7-7	.	TRBJ1-1	.	CASSHSAGTEAFF	TGTGCTAGCAGCCACAGCGCGGGGACTGAAGCTTTCTTT
TRBV12-3/TRBV12-4	few	TRBJ1-5	TRBD1	CASSPDRGKLQPQHF	TGTGCCAGCAGTCCTGACAGGGGGAAGCTTCAGCCCCAGCATTTT
TRBV24-1	many	TRBJ2-6	.	CATSAGHGANVLTF	TGTGCCACCAGTGCCGGCCATGGGGCCAACGTCCTGACTTTC
TRBV5-1	many	TRBJ2-1	TRBD2	CASSWTSGRSNEQFF	TGCGCCAGCAGCTGGACTAGCGGGAGGTCAAATGAGCAGTTCTTC
TRBV12-3/TRBV12-4	many	TRBJ2-5	.	CASTTGHRAETQYF	TGTGCCAGCACCACGGGACATCGAGCAGAGACCCAGTACTTC
TRBV5-6	.	TRBJ1-2	.	CASSLGPGIEAGYTF	TGTGCCAGCAGCTTGGGGCCGGGCATAGAGGCAGGCTACACCTTC
TRBV7-3	many	TRBJ2-1	.	CASSFLSGSSRNEQFF	TGTGCCAGCAGCTTTTTGTCAGGTTCCTCCCGCAATGAGCAGTTCTTC
TRBV20-1	many	TRBJ2-5	.	CSARDSRRGKETQYF	TGCAGTGCTAGAGATTCCCGGAGGGGGAAAGAGACCCAGTACTTC
TRBV3-1	many	TRBJ1-1	.	CASSQEYPRQGSEAFF	TGTGCCAGCAGCCAGGAATACCCCAGGCAGGGCTCTGAAGCTTTCTTT
TRBV7-8	many	TRBJ2-1	TRBD2	CASVSGSWVYNEQFF	TGTGCCAGCGTTAGCGGGAGTTGGGTATACAATGAGCAGTTCTTC
TRBV20-1	many	TRBJ1-1	.	CSARTGGINTEAFF	TGCAGTGCCCGGACGGGGGGTATAAACACTGAAGCTTTCTTT
TRBV30	few	TRBJ2-2	.	CAWKGPPDTGELFF	TGTGCCTGGAAGGGTCCGCCGGACACCGGGGAGCTGTTTTTT
TRBV5-1	many	TRBJ1-1	TRBD1	CASSLRDSNTEAFF	TGCGCCAGCAGCTTGAGGGACAGTAACACTGAAGCTTTCTTT
TRBV20-1	many	TRBJ2-1	TRBD2	CSALPGGYNEQFF	TGCAGTGCGCTCCCGGGGGGATACAATGAGCAGTTCTTC
TRBV2	many	TRBJ1-3	.	CASRRTLPSGNTIYF	TGTGCCAGCAGAAGGACCTTACCTTCTGGAAACACCATATATTTT
TRBV7-6	many	TRBJ1-4	.	CASSLVNSGPAGEKLFF	TGTGCCAGCAGCTTAGTAAATTCGGGACCGGCAGGTGAAAAACTGTTTTTT
TRBV20-1	many	TRBJ1-2	.	CSAREGGTGNYGYTF	TGCAGTGCTAGGGAGGGCGGTACGGGGAACTATGGCTACACCTTC
TRBV5-1	many	TRBJ2-1	TRBD2	CASKASGVNEQFF	TGCGCCAGCAAGGCTAGCGGGGTCAATGAGCAGTTCTTC
TRBV20-1	many	TRBJ2-5	TRBD1	CSAIRDRGRRETQYF	TGCAGTGCTATCCGGGACAGGGGGCGCCGAGAGACCCAGTACTTC
TRBV18	medium-sized	TRBJ1-1	.	CASSLTGSLNTEAFF	TGTGCCAGCTCACTAACCGGGTCCTTGAACACTGAAGCTTTCTTT
TRBV5-1	many	TRBJ2-2	.	CASSWGRNNGELFF	TGCGCCAGCAGTTGGGGACGGAATAACGGGGAGCTGTTTTTT
TRBV27	many	TRBJ1-6	.	CASSLEGTNSPLHF	TGTGCCAGCAGTTTGGAGGGGACTAATTCACCCCTCCACTTT